This T cell receptor (beta chain) was sequenced in a study of T cells after yellow fever vaccination. Study-wide background: The fractions with low cell numbers were processed using SMART-Seq v4 Ultra Low Input. Findings of the study overall: Researchers cautioned that FACS-sorted repertoires could harbor abundant clonotypes contaminating from the bulk population.

In making TCR cDNA, 5'RACE template switching added a universal primer site and UMIs to it. TCRdb analysed the 5' RACE reads with MiXCR anew, one entry per CDR3 protein. The table records approximately 300,000 distinct CDR3 sequences, over 8.5% of them present only once. To note about this clonotype: Its antigen is still unknown.

CDR1 is SGHRS and CDR2 is YFSETQ in the germline V gene. The CDR3 is 15 residues long. V was cut by 4 bases and J by 4 bases, with 14 bases left in between. The J gene is TRBJ1-4, the V gene TRBV5-1; a possible D gene is TRBD1 (5 bases). This clonotype was sampled from a man younger than 35 who received the YFV17D yellow fever vaccine. Sequenced material: CD4+ T cells sorted from PBMCs, taken 45 days after the yellow fever booster vaccination. CDR3 sequence reads: CASSPGRGYNEKLFF. As DNA, the CDR3 is TGCGCCAGCAGCCCCGGGAGGGGATATAATGAAAAACTGTTTTTT.